These T cell receptor beta chains were read from a single sample in a study of T cell repertoires in cytomegalovirus infection. One entry per CDR3 protein results from TCRdb running MiXCR on the reads. The table includes 550,000 to 850,000 distinct CDR3 sequences, around 31% detected once. For these TCRs, the target antigens are not known. The material was cultured PBMCs, obtained from culture after CMV antigen stimulation. The source of these receptors is a human donor in good health (CMV status not recorded). Some clones in this sample may be carry-over from other donors' samples. CDR3s include the opening cysteine and the closing phenylalanine or tryptophan. The D gene is left open where the match is weak. Expanded clones get a size class; other rows say once, few or many, or leave the size out.

>TRBJ2-5|.|TRBV7-2|TRBD2
TGTGCCAGCAGCTTAGCGCTCCGCGGGAGCTCAGAGACCCAGTACTTC
CASSLALRGSSETQYF
>TRBJ2-1|.|TRBV5-4|.
TGTGCCAGCAGCTTGGATGGGGGCTTCTCCTACAATGAGCAGTTCTTC
CASSLDGGFSYNEQFF
>TRBJ2-3|many|TRBV7-2|.
TGTGCCAGCAGCTTAGCCGCAGTGACAGATACGCAGTATTTT
CASSLAAVTDTQYF
>TRBJ2-3|.|TRBV7-9|TRBD2
TGTGCCAGCAGCTCGACGTGGGGAGGGCGAACTAGGACAGATACGCAGTATTTT
CASSSTWGGRTRTDTQYF
>TRBJ2-3|.|TRBV6-6|TRBD2
TGTGCCAGCAGTTACACAGCCGGGACTAGCGGGGCCACAGATACGCAGTATTTT
CASSYTAGTSGATDTQYF
>TRBJ2-7|.|TRBV5-5|.
TGTGCCAGCAGCTTTTTGCCGAGCTCCTACGAGCAGTACTTC
CASSFLPSSYEQYF
>TRBJ2-3|few|TRBV6-1|.
TGTGCCAGCAGTCAGGCACGCGGAGATACGCAGTATTTT
CASSQARGDTQYF
>TRBJ2-3|.|TRBV7-2|.
TGTGCCAGCAGCTCAGTGGTAGATACGCAGTATTTT
CASSSVVDTQYF
>TRBJ1-4|few|TRBV27|.
TGTGCCAGCAGTTTGAGGGCTGCTGAAAAACTGTTTTTT
CASSLRAAEKLFF
>TRBJ2-1|.|TRBV5-4|.
TGTGCCAGCAGCTTGGATAGCCTATCTCAGAATGAGCAGTTCTTC
CASSLDSLSQNEQFF
>TRBJ1-1|.|TRBV18|TRBD1
TGTGCCAGCTCCCCCGTGACAGGGATGAGTGGTGCTGAAGCTTTCTTT
CASSPVTGMSGAEAFF
>TRBJ1-1|.|TRBV7-6|TRBD1
TGTGCCAGCAGCTGGTATCGGGACAGGGGAGGGACTGAAGCTTTCTTT
CASSWYRDRGGTEAFF
>TRBJ1-1|once|TRBV20-1|.
TGCAGTGCCGAGGCCCGGGGGAAAGCTTTCTTT
CSAEARGKAFF
>TRBJ2-7|.|TRBV5-1|.
TGCGCCAGCAGCTTTGGTCCGAGAACTAGTTCCTACGAGCAGTACTTC
CASSFGPRTSSYEQYF
>TRBJ2-1|once|TRBV6-5|.
TGTGCCAGCAGTTCCATAGGTGAGCAGTTCTTC
CASSSIGEQFF
>TRBJ2-7|.|TRBV7-9|TRBD1
TGTGCCAGCAGCCCACATCCGGGACAGGGGACCTACGAGCAGTACTTC
CASSPHPGQGTYEQYF
>TRBJ2-7|.|TRBV12-5|.
TGTGCTAGCTCGGCAGGGTTCATTGGCGAGCAGTACTTC
CASSAGFIGEQYF
>TRBJ1-3|.|TRBV4-2|.
TGTGCCAGCAGCCAAGAAGACGGAAACACCATATATTTT
CASSQEDGNTIYF
>TRBJ2-3|many|TRBV7-2|.
TGTGCCAGCAGTTCCGACAGGCTGAGCACAGATACGCAGTATTTT
CASSSDRLSTDTQYF
>TRBJ2-7|few|TRBV12-3/TRBV12-4|.
TGTGCCAGCAGATCACGGGGGGCGGGAAAGAGTTTACCCTACGAGCAGTACTTC
CASRSRGAGKSLPYEQYF
>TRBJ1-1|.|TRBV19|.
TGTGCCAGTAGTGGACAGCTCGTTTTCACTGAAGCTTTCTTT
CASSGQLVFTEAFF
>TRBJ2-7|.|TRBV6-2/TRBV6-3|TRBD1
TGTGCCACACGTTGGGCGGGACAGGGAGCGTACGAGCAGTACTTC
CATRWAGQGAYEQYF
>TRBJ1-2|few|TRBV6-6|TRBD1
TGTGCCAGCAGTAACTACGCCCAGGGGGCTTTTGCTTATGGCTACACCTTC
CASSNYAQGAFAYGYTF
>TRBJ2-7|few|TRBV5-6|TRBD2
TGTGCCAGCATGCAGGGACTAGACTACGAGCAGTACTTC
CASMQGLDYEQYF
>TRBJ2-1|many|TRBV7-2|TRBD2
TGTGCCAGCAGCTTACGCGGGAGCCCCTACAATGAGCAGTTCTTC
CASSLRGSPYNEQFF
>TRBJ2-7|.|TRBV19|.
TGTGCCAGTAGTAAGGCTAACTACGAGCAGTACTTC
CASSKANYEQYF
>TRBJ2-1|.|TRBV5-1|TRBD1
TGCGCCAGCAGCTTACAGGGGGTCAGCTCCTACAATGAGCAGTTCTTC
CASSLQGVSSYNEQFF
>TRBJ2-7|once|TRBV10-3|.
TGTGCCATCAGTGACTCGAACCTCAGGGAGGACGAGCAGTACTTC
CAISDSNLREDEQYF
>TRBJ2-3|few|TRBV27|.
TGTGCCAGCAGTCCCCCCCTAGCGCGCACAGATACGCAGTATTTT
CASSPPLARTDTQYF
>TRBJ2-1|.|TRBV18|TRBD2
TGTGCCAGCTCATCGAGGACTAGTCCCCTCGTCTTC
CASSSRTSPLVF
>TRBJ1-5|few|TRBV4-2|TRBD1
TGTGCCAGCAGCCAAGATCTTGGACAGGGGGGGGGACCCCAGCATTTT
CASSQDLGQGGGPQHF
>TRBJ2-3|many|TRBV7-2|TRBD2
TGTGCCAGCAGCTTAGGAGGAGCGGGGGCAGATACGCAGTATTTT
CASSLGGAGADTQYF
>TRBJ1-2|.|TRBV5-5|TRBD1
TGTGCCAGCAGCCTCTCGGACAGGGGAGACTATGGCTACACCTTC
CASSLSDRGDYGYTF
>TRBJ2-3|many|TRBV7-2|.
TGTGCCAGCAGCCGAAATGTGCTAGTAGGCACAGATACGCAGTATTTT
CASSRNVLVGTDTQYF
>TRBJ1-1|.|TRBV3-1|.
TGTGCCAGCTCCCAATCCGGGACGATTTCTTTCTTT
CASSQSGTISFF
>TRBJ1-4|few|TRBV28|.
TGTGCCAGCAGTTTACCCGGGTGGGGAACTAATGAAAAACTGTTTTTT
CASSLPGWGTNEKLFF
>TRBJ2-1|.|TRBV20-1|TRBD2
TGCAGTGCTGGGGGACTAGCGGGAGGATTGTACAATGAGCAGTTCTTC
CSAGGLAGGLYNEQFF
>TRBJ1-1|few|TRBV28|TRBD1
TGTGCCAGCAGTCAGGGGGGGCGTGAAGCTTTCTTT
CASSQGGREAFF
>TRBJ2-7|.|TRBV5-6|.
TGTGCCAGCAGCTTTGGTGCGGGCTACTACGAGCAGTACTTC
CASSFGAGYYEQYF
>TRBJ2-3|.|TRBV7-2|.
TGTGCCAGCAGCTTTGTGACCCCGGGGTTTCCTGATACGCAGTATTTT
CASSFVTPGFPDTQYF
>TRBJ2-1|few|TRBV6-6|.
TGTGCCAGCAGCCGAATCCCTGGGTCCTACAATGAGCAGTTCTTC
CASSRIPGSYNEQFF
>TRBJ2-1|.|TRBV12-3/TRBV12-4|.
TGTGCCACCCATGCTGGTAGCTCCTACAATGAGCAGTTCTTC
CATHAGSSYNEQFF
>TRBJ2-6|.|TRBV7-8|.
TGTGCCAGCAGCTTTGGGGGCCTAGCCGGGGCCAACGTCCTGACTTTC
CASSFGGLAGANVLTF
>TRBJ1-2|.|TRBV19|.
TGTGCCAGTAGTATGGCCAGGGACTATGGCTACACCTTC
CASSMARDYGYTF
>TRBJ2-5|.|TRBV25-1|.
TGTGCCAGCAGTCACAGAGAGAGATTCGAGACCCAGTACTTC
CASSHRERFETQYF
>TRBJ2-7|.|TRBV20-1|TRBD2
TGCAGTGCTAGACTAGCGGCCTACGAGCAGTACTTC
CSARLAAYEQYF
>TRBJ1-2|.|TRBV6-5|.
TGTGCCAGCAGTTACGACACAGCGTTCCACTATGGCTACACCTTC
CASSYDTAFHYGYTF
>TRBJ2-2|few|TRBV2|.
TGTGCCAGCAGTACCCGGGGGCACACCGGGGAGCTGTTTTTT
CASSTRGHTGELFF
>TRBJ2-3|.|TRBV4-1|TRBD2
TGCGCCAGCAACTCAGGACTAGCGGACACAGATACGCAGTATTTT
CASNSGLADTDTQYF